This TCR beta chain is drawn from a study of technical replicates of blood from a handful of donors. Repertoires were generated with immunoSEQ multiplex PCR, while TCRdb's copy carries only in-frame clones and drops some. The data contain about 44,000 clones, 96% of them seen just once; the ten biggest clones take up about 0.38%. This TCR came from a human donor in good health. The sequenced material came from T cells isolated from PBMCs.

Written as DNA, the CDR3 is TGTGCCACCGCACCTCCCCTGGGGCGGGAGCCTTACGAGCAGTACTTC. Translated, it gives CATAPPLGREPYEQYF. This chain uses TRBV25-1 with TRBJ2-7, with 7 bases aligning to TRBD2. The CDR3 is made up of 16 amino acids. The V and J ends lost 10 bases and 4 bases, in that order; junction bases with no gene match: 19. The germline gives CDR1 MGHDK, CDR2 SYGVNS.